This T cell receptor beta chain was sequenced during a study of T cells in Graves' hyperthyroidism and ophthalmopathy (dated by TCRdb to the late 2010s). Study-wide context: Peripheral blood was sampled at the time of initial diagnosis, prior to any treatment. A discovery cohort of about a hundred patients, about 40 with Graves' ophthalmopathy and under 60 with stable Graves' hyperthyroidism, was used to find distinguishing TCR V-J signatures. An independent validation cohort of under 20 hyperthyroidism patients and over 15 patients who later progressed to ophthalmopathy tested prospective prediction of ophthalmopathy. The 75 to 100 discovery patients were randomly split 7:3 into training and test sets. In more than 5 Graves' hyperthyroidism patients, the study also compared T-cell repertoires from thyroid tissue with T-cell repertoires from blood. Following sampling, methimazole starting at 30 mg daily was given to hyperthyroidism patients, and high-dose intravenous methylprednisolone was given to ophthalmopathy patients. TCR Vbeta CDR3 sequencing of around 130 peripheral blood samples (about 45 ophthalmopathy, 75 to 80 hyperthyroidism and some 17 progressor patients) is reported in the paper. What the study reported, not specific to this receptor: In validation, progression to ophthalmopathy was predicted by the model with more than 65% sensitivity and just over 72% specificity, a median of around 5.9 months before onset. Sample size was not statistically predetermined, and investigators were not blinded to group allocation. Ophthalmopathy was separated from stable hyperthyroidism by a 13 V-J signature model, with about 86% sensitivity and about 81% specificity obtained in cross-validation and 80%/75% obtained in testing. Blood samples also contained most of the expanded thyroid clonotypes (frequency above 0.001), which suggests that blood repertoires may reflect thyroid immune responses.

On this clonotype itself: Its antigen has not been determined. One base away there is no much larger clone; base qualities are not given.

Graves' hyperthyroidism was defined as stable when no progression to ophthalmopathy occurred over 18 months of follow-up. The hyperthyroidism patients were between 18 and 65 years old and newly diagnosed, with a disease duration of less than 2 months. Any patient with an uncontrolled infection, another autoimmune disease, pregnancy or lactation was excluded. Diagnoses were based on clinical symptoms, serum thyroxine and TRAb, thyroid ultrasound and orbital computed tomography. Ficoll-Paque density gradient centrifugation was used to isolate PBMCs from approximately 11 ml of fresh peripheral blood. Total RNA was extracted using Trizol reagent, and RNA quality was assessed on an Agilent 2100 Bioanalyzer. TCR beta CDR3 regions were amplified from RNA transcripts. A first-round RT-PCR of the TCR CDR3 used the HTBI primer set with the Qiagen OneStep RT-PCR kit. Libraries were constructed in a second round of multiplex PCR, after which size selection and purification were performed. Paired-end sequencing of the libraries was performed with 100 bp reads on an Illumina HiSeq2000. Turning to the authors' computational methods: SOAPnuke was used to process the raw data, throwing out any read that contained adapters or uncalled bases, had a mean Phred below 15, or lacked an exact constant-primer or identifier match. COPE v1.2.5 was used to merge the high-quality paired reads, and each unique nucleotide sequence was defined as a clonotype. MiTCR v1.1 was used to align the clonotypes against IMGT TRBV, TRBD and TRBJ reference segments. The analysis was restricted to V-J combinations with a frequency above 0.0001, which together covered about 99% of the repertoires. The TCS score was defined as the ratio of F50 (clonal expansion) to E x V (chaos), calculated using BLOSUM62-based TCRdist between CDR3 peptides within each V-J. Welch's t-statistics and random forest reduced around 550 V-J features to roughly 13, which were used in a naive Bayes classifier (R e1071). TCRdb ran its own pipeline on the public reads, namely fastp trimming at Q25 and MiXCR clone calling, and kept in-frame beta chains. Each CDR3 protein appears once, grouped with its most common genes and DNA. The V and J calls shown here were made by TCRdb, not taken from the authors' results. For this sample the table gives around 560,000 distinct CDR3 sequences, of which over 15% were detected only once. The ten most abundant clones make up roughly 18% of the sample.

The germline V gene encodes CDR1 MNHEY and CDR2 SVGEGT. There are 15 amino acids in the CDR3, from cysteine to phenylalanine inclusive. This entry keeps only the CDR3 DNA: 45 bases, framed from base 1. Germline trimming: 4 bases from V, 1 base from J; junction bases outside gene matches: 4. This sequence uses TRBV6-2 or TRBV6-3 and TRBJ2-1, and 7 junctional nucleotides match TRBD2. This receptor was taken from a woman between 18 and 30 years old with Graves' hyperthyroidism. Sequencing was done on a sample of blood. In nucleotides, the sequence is TGTGCCAGCAGTTCGAGTAGCGGGTCCTACAATGAGCAGTTCTTC. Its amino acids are CASSSSSGSYNEQFF.